Sequencing of this TCR beta chain was carried out in a study of CD8+CD57+ T cells in acquired aplastic anemia. As for the study in general: Isolated CD4+ and CD8+ cells, once sorted, yielded DNA averaging about 3.2 ug.

The use of genomic DNA as template underpinned the TCR beta VDJ and CDR3 profiling. TCRdb ran MiXCR on the reads and lists one entry per CDR3 protein. The table includes some 200,000 distinct CDR3 sequences, over 60% detected once. In the case of this clonotype: Its antigen is unidentified.

Germline CDR1 SEHNR, CDR2 FQNEAQ (reference sequence). The J segment lost 1 base and the V segment lost 3 bases, leaving 2 bases of the junction unmatched. The CDR3 runs to 15 residues. Study-wide findings and caveats: Overlapping CD8+ CDR3 repertoires of patients and controls contained approximately 28 shared sequences.

The sequencing input was sorted CD4+, CD8+, or CD8+CD57+ T cells (not recorded which) from PBMCs. This clonotype was sampled from a human donor in good health. The genes are TRBV7-9 and TRBJ2-2; 7 bases map to TRBD2. CDR3: CASSFGGWNTGELFF. The CDR3 DNA reads as TGTGCCAGCAGCTTCGGGGGGTGGAACACCGGGGAGCTGTTTTTT.